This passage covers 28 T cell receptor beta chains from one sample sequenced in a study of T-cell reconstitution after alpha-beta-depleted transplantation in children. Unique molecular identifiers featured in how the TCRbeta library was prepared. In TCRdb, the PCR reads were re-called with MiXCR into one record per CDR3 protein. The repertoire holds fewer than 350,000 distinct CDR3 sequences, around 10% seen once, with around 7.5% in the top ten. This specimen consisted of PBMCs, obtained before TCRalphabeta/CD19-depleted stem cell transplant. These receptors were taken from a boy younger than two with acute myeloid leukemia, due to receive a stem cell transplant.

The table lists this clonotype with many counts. The CDR3 DNA reads as TGTGCCATCAGTGGGACAGGGGGCCTCTATGGCTACACCTTC. Amino acids: CAISGTGGLYGYTF. The chain carries TRBV10-3 and TRBJ1-2, with TRBD1 matching 11 bases. J was trimmed by 4 bases and V by 4 bases; bases with no gene match: 2. Germline V gives CDR1 ENHRY, CDR2 SYGVKD. This CDR3 has 14 amino acids.

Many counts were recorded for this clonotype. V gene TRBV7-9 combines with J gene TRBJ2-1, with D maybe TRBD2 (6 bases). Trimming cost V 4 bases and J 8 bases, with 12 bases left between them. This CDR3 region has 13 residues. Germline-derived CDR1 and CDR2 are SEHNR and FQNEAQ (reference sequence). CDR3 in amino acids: CASSSRGADEQFF. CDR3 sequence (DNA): TGTGCCAGCAGCTCTCGCGGGGCCGATGAGCAGTTCTTC.

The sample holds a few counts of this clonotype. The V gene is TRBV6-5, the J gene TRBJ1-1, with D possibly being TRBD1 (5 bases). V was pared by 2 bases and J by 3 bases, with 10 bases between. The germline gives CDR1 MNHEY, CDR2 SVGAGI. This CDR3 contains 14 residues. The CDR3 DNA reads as TGTGCCAGCAGTTACCGACAGAAGGACACTGAAGCTTTCTTT. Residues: CASSYRQKDTEAFF.

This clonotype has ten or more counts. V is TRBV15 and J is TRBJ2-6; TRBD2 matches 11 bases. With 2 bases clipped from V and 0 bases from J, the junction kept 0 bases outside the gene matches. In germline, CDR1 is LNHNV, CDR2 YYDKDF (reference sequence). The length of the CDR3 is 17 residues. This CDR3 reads CATSRTSGGSGANVLTF. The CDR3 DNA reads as TGTGCCACCAGCAGAACTAGCGGGGGCTCTGGGGCCAACGTCCTGACTTTC.

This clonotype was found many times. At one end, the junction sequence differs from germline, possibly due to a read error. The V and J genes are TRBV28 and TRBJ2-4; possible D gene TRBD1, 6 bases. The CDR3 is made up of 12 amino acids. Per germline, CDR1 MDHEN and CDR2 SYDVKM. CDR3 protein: CASSLYGQGTAF. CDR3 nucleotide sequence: TGTGCCAGCAGTTTATATGGGCAGGGGACCGCCTTC.

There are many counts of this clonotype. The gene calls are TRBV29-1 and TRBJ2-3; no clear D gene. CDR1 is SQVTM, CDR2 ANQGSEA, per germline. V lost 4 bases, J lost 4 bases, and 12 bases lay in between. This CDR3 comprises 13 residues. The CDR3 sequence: CSVVPGVSDTQYF. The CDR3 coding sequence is TGCAGCGTTGTACCCGGAGTTTCAGATACGCAGTATTTT.

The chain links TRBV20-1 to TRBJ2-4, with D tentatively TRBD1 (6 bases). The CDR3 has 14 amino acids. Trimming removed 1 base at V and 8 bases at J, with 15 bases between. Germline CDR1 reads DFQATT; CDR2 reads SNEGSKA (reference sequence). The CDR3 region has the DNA TGCAGTGCTAGAGCTGGACAGCCAGGGGACATTCAGTACTTC. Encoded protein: CSARAGQPGDIQYF.

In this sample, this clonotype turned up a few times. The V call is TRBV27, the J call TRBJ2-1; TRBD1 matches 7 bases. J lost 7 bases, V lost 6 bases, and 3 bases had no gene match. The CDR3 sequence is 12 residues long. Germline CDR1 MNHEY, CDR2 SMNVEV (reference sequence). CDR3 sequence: CASRTGENEQFF. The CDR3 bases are TGTGCCAGCAGAACAGGGGAAAATGAGCAGTTCTTC.

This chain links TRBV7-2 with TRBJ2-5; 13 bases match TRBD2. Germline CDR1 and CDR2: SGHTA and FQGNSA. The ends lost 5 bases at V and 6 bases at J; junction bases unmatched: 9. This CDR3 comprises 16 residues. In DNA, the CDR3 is TGTGCCAGCAGCCCCCGACTAGCGGGGGGTAGTAAGACCCAGTACTTC. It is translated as CASSPRLAGGSKTQYF.

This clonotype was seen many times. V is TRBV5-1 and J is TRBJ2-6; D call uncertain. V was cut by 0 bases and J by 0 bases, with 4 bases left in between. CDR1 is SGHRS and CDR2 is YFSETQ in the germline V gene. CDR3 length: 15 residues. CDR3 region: CASSLESSGANVLTF. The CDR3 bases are TGCGCCAGCAGCTTGGAGAGCTCTGGGGCCAACGTCCTGACTTTC.

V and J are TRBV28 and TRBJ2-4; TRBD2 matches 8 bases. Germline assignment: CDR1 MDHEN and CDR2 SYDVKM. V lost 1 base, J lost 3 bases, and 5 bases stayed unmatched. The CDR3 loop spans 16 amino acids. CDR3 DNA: TGTGCCAGCAGTTTATCCTGGAGCGGGAGCAAAAACATTCAGTACTTC. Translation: CASSLSWSGSKNIQYF.

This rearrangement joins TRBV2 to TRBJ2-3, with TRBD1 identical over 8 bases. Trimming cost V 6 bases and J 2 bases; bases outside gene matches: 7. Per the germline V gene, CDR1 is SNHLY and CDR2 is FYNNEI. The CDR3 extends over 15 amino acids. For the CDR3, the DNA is TGTGCCAGCAGCCCGGACAGGGTGGTCACAGATACGCAGTATTTT. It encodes CASSPDRVVTDTQYF.

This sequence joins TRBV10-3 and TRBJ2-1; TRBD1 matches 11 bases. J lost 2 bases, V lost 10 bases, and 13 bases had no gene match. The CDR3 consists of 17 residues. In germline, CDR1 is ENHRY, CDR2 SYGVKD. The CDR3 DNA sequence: TGTGCCACGACAATGACGGGGACAGGGGGGACCTACAATGAGCAGTTCTTC. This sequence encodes CATTMTGTGGTYNEQFF.

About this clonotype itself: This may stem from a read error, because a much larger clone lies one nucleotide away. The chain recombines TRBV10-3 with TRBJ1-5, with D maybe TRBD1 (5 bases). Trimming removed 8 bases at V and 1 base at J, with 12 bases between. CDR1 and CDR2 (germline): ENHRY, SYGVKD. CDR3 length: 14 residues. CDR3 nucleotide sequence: TGTGCCATCGGTGGGGCAGGGAGCAATCAGCCCCAGCATTTT. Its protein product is CAIGGAGSNQPQHF.

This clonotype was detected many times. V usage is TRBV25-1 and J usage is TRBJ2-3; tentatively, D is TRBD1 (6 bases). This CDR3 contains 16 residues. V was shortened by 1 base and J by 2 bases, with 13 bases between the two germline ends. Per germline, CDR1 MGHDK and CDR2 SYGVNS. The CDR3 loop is CASSESTDRITDTQYF. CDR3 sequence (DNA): TGTGCCAGCAGTGAATCCACCGACAGGATCACAGATACGCAGTATTTT.

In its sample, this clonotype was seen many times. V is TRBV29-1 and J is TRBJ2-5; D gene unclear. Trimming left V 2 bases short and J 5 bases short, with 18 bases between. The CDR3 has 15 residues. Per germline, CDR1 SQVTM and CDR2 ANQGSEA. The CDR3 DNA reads TGCAGCGTTGAAAGATACTACGAGCCCGGGGAGACCCAGTACTTC. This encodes CSVERYYEPGETQYF.

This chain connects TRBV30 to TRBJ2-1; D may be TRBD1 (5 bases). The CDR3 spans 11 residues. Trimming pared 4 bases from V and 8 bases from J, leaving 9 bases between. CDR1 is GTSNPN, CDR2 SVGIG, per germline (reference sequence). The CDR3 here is CAWTQGDEQFF. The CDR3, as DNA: TGTGCCTGGACTCAGGGTGATGAGCAGTTCTTC.

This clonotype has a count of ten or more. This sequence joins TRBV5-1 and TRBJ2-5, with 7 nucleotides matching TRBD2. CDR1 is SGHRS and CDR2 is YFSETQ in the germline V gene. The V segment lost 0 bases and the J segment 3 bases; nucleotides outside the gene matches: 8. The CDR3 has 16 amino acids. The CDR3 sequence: CASSLGPRGTEETQYF. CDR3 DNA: TGCGCCAGCAGCTTGGGCCCGCGGGGGACCGAAGAGACCCAGTACTTC.

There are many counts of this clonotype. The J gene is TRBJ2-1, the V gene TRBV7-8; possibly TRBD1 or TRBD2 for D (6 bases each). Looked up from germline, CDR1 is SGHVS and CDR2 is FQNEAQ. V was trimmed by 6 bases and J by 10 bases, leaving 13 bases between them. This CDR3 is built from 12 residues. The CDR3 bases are TGTGCCAGCAGGCTACAGGGAGGAGAGCAGTTCTTC. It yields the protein CASRLQGGEQFF.

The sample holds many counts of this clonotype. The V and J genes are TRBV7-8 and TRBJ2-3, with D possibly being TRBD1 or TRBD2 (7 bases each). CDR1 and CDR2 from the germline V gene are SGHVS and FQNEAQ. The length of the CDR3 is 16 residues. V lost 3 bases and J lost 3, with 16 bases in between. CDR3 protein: CASSFRGGSGTDTQYF. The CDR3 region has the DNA TGTGCCAGCAGCTTCAGGGGGGGTAGCGGGACAGATACGCAGTATTTT.

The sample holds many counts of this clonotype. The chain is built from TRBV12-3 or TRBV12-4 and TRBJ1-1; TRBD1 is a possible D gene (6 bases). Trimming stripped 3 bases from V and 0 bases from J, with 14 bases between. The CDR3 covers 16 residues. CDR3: CASSFYARGLNTEAFF. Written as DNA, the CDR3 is TGTGCCAGCAGTTTCTATGCTCGGGGGCTGAACACTGAAGCTTTCTTT.

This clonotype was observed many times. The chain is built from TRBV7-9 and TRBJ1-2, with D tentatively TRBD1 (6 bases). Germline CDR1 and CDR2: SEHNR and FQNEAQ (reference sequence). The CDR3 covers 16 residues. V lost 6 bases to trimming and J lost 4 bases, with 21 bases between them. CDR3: CASSDIRTAGFYGYTF. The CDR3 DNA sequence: TGTGCCAGCAGTGATATCCGGACAGCAGGCTTCTATGGCTACACCTTC. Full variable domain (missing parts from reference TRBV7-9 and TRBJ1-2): DTGVSQNPRHKITKRGQNVTFRCDPISEHNRLYWYRQTLGQGPEFLTYFQNEAQLEKSRLLSDRFSAERPKGSFSTLEIQRTEQGDSAMYLCASSDIRTAGFYGYTFGSGTRLTVV.

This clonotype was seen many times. CDR3 sequence (DNA): TGCGCCAGCAGCTTGATAGCGGGGGGGCTCTACGAGCAGTACTTC. This translates into CASSLIAGGLYEQYF. The chain employs TRBV5-1 and TRBJ2-7, with 11 bases fitting TRBD2. The CDR3 runs 15 residues. With 1 base clipped from V and 3 bases from J, the junction kept 3 bases outside the gene matches. Germline CDR1 SGHRS, CDR2 YFSETQ. Variable domain in full (rest from reference TRBV5-1 and TRBJ2-7): KAGVTQTPRYLIKTRGQQVTLSCSPISGHRSVSWYQQTPGQGLQFLFEYFSETQRNKGNFPGRFSGRQFSNSRSEMNVSTLELGDSALYLCASSLIAGGLYEQYFGPGTRLTVT.

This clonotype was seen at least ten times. CDR3 in DNA: TGCGCCAGCAGCTGGACAGGGGGGATCTCCGAGCAGTACTTC. It yields the protein CASSWTGGISEQYF. This chain uses TRBV5-1 with TRBJ2-7, with 10 positions matching TRBD1. Germline V gives CDR1 SGHRS, CDR2 YFSETQ. Losses at the gene ends were 3 bases for V and 6 bases for J; bases not matched to a gene: 6. The CDR3 covers 14 residues.

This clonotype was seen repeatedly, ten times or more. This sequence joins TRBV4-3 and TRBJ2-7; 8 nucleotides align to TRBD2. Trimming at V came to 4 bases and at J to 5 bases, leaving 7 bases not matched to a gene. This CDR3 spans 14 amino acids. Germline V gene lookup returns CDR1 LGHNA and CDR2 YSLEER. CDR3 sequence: CASSPAGVADEQYF. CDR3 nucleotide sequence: TGCGCCAGCAGCCCAGCGGGAGTGGCGGACGAGCAGTACTTC.

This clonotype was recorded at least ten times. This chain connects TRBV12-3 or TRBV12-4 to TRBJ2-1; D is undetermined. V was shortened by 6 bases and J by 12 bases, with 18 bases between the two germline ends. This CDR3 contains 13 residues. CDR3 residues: CASSLSVVVRQFF. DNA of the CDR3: TGTGCCAGCAGCCTCAGCGTCGTTGTACGGCAGTTCTTC.

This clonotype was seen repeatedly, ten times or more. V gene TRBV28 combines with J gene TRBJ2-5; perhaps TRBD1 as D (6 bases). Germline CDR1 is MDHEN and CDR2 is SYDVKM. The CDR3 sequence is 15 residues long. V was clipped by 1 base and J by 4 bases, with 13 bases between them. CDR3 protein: CASSLFQGRGETQYF. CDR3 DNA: TGTGCCAGCAGTTTATTCCAGGGCAGGGGAGAGACCCAGTACTTC.

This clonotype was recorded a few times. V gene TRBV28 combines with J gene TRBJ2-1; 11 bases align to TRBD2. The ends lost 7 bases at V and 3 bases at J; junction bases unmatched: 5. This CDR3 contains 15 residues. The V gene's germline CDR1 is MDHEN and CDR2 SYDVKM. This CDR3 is CASTPTSGSYNEQFF. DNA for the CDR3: TGTGCCAGCACACCTACTAGCGGGAGCTACAATGAGCAGTTCTTC.